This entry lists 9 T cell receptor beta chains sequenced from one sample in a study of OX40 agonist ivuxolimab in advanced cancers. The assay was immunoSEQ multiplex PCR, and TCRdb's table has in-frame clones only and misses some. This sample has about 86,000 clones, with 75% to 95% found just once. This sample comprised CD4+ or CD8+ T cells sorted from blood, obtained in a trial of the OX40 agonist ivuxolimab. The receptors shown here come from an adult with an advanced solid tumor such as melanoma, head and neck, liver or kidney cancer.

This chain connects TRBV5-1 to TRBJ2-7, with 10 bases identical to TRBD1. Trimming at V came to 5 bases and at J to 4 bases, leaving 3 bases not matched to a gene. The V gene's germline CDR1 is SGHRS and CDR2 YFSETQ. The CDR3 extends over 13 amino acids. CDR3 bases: TGCGCCAGCAGGTCGGACAGGGGGTACGAGCAGTACTTC. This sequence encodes CASRSDRGYEQYF.

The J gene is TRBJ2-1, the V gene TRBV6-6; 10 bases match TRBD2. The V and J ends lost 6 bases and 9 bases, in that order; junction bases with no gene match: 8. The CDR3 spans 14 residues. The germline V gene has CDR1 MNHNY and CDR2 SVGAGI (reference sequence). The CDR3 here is CASSLEREGPEQFF. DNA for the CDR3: TGTGCCAGCAGCCTCGAGCGGGAGGGCCCTGAGCAGTTCTTC.

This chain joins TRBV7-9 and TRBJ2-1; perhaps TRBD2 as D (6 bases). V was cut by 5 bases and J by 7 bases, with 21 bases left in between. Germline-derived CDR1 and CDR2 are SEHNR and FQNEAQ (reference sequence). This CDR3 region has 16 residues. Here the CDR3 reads CASSAPSIFRGNEQFF. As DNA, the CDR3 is TGTGCCAGCAGCGCACCTTCTATATTCCGGGGGAATGAGCAGTTCTTC.

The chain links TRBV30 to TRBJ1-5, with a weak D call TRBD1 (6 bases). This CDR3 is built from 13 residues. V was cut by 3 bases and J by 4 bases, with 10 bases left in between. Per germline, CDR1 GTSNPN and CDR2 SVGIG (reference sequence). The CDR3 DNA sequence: TGTGCCTGGAGGAGAACAGGGAATCAGCCCCAGCATTTT. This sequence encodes CAWRRTGNQPQHF.

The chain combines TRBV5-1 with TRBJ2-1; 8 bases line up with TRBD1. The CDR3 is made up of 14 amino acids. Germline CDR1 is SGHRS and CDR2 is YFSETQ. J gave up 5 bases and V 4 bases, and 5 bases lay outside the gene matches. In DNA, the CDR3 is TGCGCCAGCAGCCGGACAGGGATCAACAATGAGCAGTTCTTC. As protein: CASSRTGINNEQFF.

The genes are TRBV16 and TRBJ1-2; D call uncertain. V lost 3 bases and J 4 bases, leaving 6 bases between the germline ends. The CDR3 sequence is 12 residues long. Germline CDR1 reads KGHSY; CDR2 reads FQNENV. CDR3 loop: CASSQGVYGYTF. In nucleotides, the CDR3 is TGTGCCAGCAGCCAGGGCGTCTATGGCTACACCTTC.

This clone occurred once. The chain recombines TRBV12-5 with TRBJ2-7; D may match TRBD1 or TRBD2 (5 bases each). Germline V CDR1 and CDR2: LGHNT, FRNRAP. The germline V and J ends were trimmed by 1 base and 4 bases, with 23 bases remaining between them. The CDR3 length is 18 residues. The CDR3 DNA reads TGTGCTAGTGGTTTGGAGGTTTCCGGGCCCAGAGGGGAATACGAGCAGTACTTC. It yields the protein CASGLEVSGPRGEYEQYF.

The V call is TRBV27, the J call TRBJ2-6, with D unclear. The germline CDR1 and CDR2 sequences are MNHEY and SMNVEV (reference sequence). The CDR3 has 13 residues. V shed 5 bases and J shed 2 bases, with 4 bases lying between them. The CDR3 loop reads CASSRPGANVLTF. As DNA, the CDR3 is TGTGCCAGCAGTCGCCCTGGGGCCAACGTCCTGACTTTC.

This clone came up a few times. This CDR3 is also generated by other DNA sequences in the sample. The CDR3: CASGLGIVQPQHF. In DNA, the CDR3 is TGTGCTAGTGGTTTGGGCATCGTTCAGCCCCAGCATTTT. V usage is TRBV12-5 and J usage is TRBJ1-5; D not certain. CDR3 length: 13 residues. CDR1 and CDR2 (germline): LGHNT, FRNRAP. V was clipped by 1 base and J by 6 bases, with 7 bases between them.